This T cell receptor beta chain was sequenced in a study of blood T cell repertoires in COVID-19. As for the study in general: From the United States, Italy and Spain came samples of acute and convalescent COVID-19.

The table came from immunoSEQ multiplex PCR; TCRdb's copy has only in-frame clones and leaves some out. In the table there are tens of thousands of clones, about 83% of which are singletons. V shed 3 bases, J shed 4 bases, and the junction held 9 bases outside the gene matches. In germline, CDR1 is WSHSY, CDR2 SAAADI. This CDR3 spans 16 amino acids. This clonotype originated in a man in his 70s with acute or convalescent COVID-19. The rearrangement links TRBV10-2 to TRBJ2-1; TRBD1 aligns across 7 bases. What was sequenced was peripheral blood. Here the CDR3 reads CASSERGPKGYNEQFF. As DNA, the CDR3 is TGCGCCAGCAGTGAAAGGGGGCCCAAGGGGTACAATGAGCAGTTCTTC.